The rows below give T cell receptor beta chains drawn from one sample of a study of beta chain features in type 1 diabetes. This table comes from immunoSEQ multiplex PCR, and its TCRdb copy is limited to in-frame clones, with some not included. Here the sample spans a few hundred thousand clones, roughly 25% being singletons. Sequenced material: naive CD4+ T cells from blood. The source of these receptors is a woman under 40 with type 1 diabetes. Both conserved end residues are part of each CDR3.

J | V | CDR3
TRBJ2-1 | TRBV7-3 | CASSLSPAGHEQFF
TRBJ2-3 | TRBV9 | CASSVSLDTQYF
TRBJ2-5 | TRBV9 | CASSAQGGAQETQYF
TRBJ2-5 | TRBV7-2 | CASGLTGLAGHETQYF
TRBJ2-5 | TRBV28 | CASSVPPEGETQYF
TRBJ2-7 | TRBV19 | CASSTGTSSYEQYF
TRBJ2-5 | TRBV15 | CATLRGTSLQETQYF
TRBJ2-7 | TRBV5-4 | CASNLGTGPGEQYF
TRBJ2-7 | TRBV7-8 | CASSHGVLHSYEQYF
TRBJ2-3 | TRBV18 | CASSPPRSTDTQYF
TRBJ1-2 | TRBV29-1 | CSVEPPGSYGYTF
TRBJ2-7 | TRBV19 | CASSMGQSPYEQYF
TRBJ2-2 | TRBV30 | CAWRQLTSGYTGELFF
TRBJ2-3 | TRBV29-1 | CSVGGRGTDTQYF
TRBJ2-7 | TRBV11-2 | CASSSPGTSGSGRDEQYF
TRBJ1-2 | TRBV29-1 | CSVSETGNYGYTF
TRBJ2-4 | TRBV5-1 | CASSGRGPEDIQYF
TRBJ2-1 | TRBV5-4 | CASSLDRGNNEQFF
TRBJ1-2 | TRBV29-1 | CSALDRGSGYNYGYTF
TRBJ2-7 | TRBV4-2 | CASSLTQGFEQYF
TRBJ2-3 | TRBV10-3 | CAIRSGTSTDTQYF
TRBJ2-7 | TRBV4-1 | CASSQGQGAYEQYF
TRBJ1-1 | TRBV20-1 | CSAPGTEAFF
TRBJ2-1 | TRBV29-1 | CSVERYNEQFF
TRBJ2-1 | TRBV21-1 | CASSIGVASGTLFNNEQFF
TRBJ2-7 | TRBV6-1 | CASSEWAEANLYEQYF
TRBJ2-1 | TRBV4-2 | CASSQDTSGTSSYNEQFF
TRBJ2-3 | TRBV7-9 | CASSASSGGTDTQYF
TRBJ1-5 | TRBV28 | CASDPGQGNQPQHF
TRBJ1-5 | TRBV30 | CAWSVRGGGQPQHF
TRBJ2-7 | TRBV5-4 | CASSFSSGRESSYEQYF
TRBJ2-2 | TRBV30 | CAWSLLGDSLNTGELFF
TRBJ2-3 | TRBV5-4 | CASLGANTDTQYF
TRBJ2-7 | TRBV4-1 | CASSYRGLGEQYF
TRBJ1-2 | TRBV29-1 | CSVEPGAGYGYTF
TRBJ1-2 | TRBV28 | CASSPSAGGDYGYTF
TRBJ1-2 | TRBV5-6 | CASSTSDRALYYGYTF
TRBJ1-5 | TRBV2 | CASSTQGYQPQHF
TRBJ1-2 | TRBV6-1 | CASSEAGQGIYGYTF
TRBJ2-7 | TRBV6-4 | CANLLRSRVDEQYF
TRBJ2-5 | TRBV19 | CASSTRTSGRSETQYF
TRBJ2-7 | TRBV5-1 | CASSLGTSGAYEQYF
TRBJ1-1 | TRBV23-1 | CASSQPSGGIEAFF
TRBJ2-1 | TRBV9 | CASSPRTGSYNEQFF
TRBJ2-1 | TRBV11-2 | CASRLSGIDNEQFF
TRBJ1-5 | TRBV5-6 | CASSSGQRGQPQHF
TRBJ2-7 | TRBV5-1 | CASSLDGKQYF
TRBJ1-2 | TRBV30 | CAWSRGGYAYGYTF